The 26 T cell receptor beta chains reported below all come from one sample, sequenced in a study of metastatic and nonmetastatic thyroid tumors. TCRdb re-processed the PCR reads through MiXCR. In the table there are 21,000 or so clones, roughly 21% of which are singletons. Thyroid surgery took place with no prior treatment in any patient. Sequencing was carried out using blood. All receptors derive from a female donor with papillary thyroid cancer or a benign thyroid nodule (not recorded which). Some clones in this sample may be carry-over from other donors' samples.

This clone is judged medium-sized. This rearrangement joins TRBV27 to TRBJ2-7; the D is unclear. CDR1 MNHEY and CDR2 SMNVEV come from the germline V gene (reference sequence). V lost 2 bases, J lost 4 bases, and 12 bases lay in between. The CDR3 totals 14 residues. The CDR3: CASSLIATQYEQYF. DNA for the CDR3: TGTGCCAGCAGTTTAATTGCGACCCAATACGAGCAGTACTTC.

This clone was detected many times. V usage is TRBV28 and J usage is TRBJ2-2; 8 bases match TRBD2. There are 14 residues in the CDR3. V trimming: 10 bases; J trimming: 0 bases; junction bases outside the gene matches: 4. Germline loops: CDR1 MDHEN, CDR2 SYDVKM. The CDR3 DNA reads TGTGCCACCTCGGGGGGGCCGAACACCGGGGAGCTGTTTTTT. This gives the protein CATSGGPNTGELFF.

This clone was seen ten or more times. The chain uses TRBV20-1 and TRBJ2-1; possible D gene TRBD1, 5 bases. V lost 2 bases to trimming and J lost 11 bases, with 13 bases between them. There are 12 residues in the CDR3. Germline lookup yields CDR1 DFQATT and CDR2 SNEGSKA (reference sequence). The CDR3 region has the DNA TGCAGTGCTAGAATCCGGACAAGTCAGCAGTTCTTC. It codes for CSARIRTSQQFF.

This clone has just a few counts. A read error may produce the germline difference seen at one junction end. V usage is TRBV6-5 and J usage is TRBJ2-7, with D perhaps given as TRBD1 or TRBD2 (5 bases each). Germline CDR1 is MNHEY and CDR2 is SVGAGI. The CDR3 is made up of 16 amino acids. The DNA for the CDR3 is TGTGCCAGCAGTGACTCGAGGCCAGGGAGCTCCTACGAGCAGTACTTC. Amino acid sequence: CASSDSRPGSSYEQYF.

Concerning this clone itself: A read error may explain this, as a much larger clone is one base away. The V call is TRBV14, the J call TRBJ2-3, with D unclear. This CDR3 has 12 amino acids. The germline CDR1 and CDR2 sequences are SGHDN and FVKESK. The CDR3 DNA is TGTGCCAGAAGCCAAGGTTACGCAACGCAGTATTTT. This codes for CARSQGYATQYF.

This clone was seen ten or more times. This sequence joins TRBV6-6 and TRBJ2-1, with D maybe TRBD2 (6 bases). V lost 2 bases to trimming and J lost 9 bases, with 17 bases between them. There are 15 residues in the CDR3. Germline lookup yields CDR1 MNHNY and CDR2 SVGAGI (reference sequence). The CDR3 coding sequence is TGTGCCAGCAGTTACCTGACAGCCGGGGGACGTGAGCAGTTCTTC. Encoded protein: CASSYLTAGGREQFF.

The chain combines TRBV7-9 with TRBJ2-2; unclear D gene. CDR1 and CDR2 from the germline V gene are SEHNR and FQNEAQ (reference sequence). Trimming pared 2 bases from V and 8 bases from J, leaving 9 bases between. The CDR3 totals 13 residues. The CDR3 sequence is CASSLKTQGELFF. The CDR3 nucleotides read TGTGCCAGCAGCTTAAAAACTCAGGGGGAGCTGTTTTTT.

The chain couples TRBV4-3 to TRBJ2-5; TRBD2 is a possible D gene (6 bases). The end of the DNA fits TRBJ2-1 better, so the J call may be wrong. Germline CDR1 and CDR2: LGHNA and YSLEER. The CDR3 has 12 amino acids. The CDR3 region is CASSRGLREQFF. DNA for the CDR3: TGCGCCAGCAGCCGAGGACTAAGGGAGCAGTTCTTC.

Comments on this clone: A read error may be the cause here, since a much bigger clone is one base away. V and J are TRBV5-4 and TRBJ2-1; D is uncertain. Per the germline V gene, CDR1 is SGHNT and CDR2 is YYREEE (reference sequence). The CDR3 sequence is 11 residues long. This chain's CDR3 is CDSSLYNEQFF. The CDR3 coding sequence is TGTGACAGCAGCTTGTACAATGAGCAGTTCTTC. The complete variable domain, with remaining parts taken from reference TRBV5-4 and TRBJ2-1, reads ETGVTQSPTHLIKTRGQQVTLRCSSQSGHNTVSWYQQALGQGPQFIFQYYREEENGRGNFPPRFSGLQFPNYSSELNVNALELDDSALYLCDSSLYNEQFFGPGTRLTVL.

The table lists this clone with many counts. The V call is TRBV12-3 or TRBV12-4, the J call TRBJ2-1; no definite D call. With 7 bases removed from V and 6 bases from J, the gap between germline ends came to 19 bases. The CDR3 is made up of 15 amino acids. The CDR3, as DNA: TGTGCCAGCACCCGGCAGGCCAGCGTAAGCAATGAGCAGTTCTTC. Translation gives CASTRQASVSNEQFF.

This clone was counted many times. This sequence joins TRBV7-9 and TRBJ2-5, with 8 bases lining up with TRBD1. Per germline, CDR1 SEHNR and CDR2 FQNEAQ (reference sequence). The CDR3 length is 15 residues. Trimming took 0 bases from V and 3 from J; bases not matched to a gene: 3. CDR3 protein: CASSLAGTGEETQYF. The CDR3 coding sequence is TGTGCCAGCAGCTTAGCTGGGACAGGAGAAGAGACCCAGTACTTC.

The chain uses TRBV20-1 and TRBJ1-1; no reliable D call. CDR1 DFQATT and CDR2 SNEGSKA come from the germline V gene (reference sequence). V lost 2 bases and J lost 5, with 12 bases in between. The CDR3 spans 13 residues. CDR3 in DNA: TGCAGTGCTAGACGGAGCTTCGGGACTGAAGCTTTCTTT. Its translation: CSARRSFGTEAFF.

Many counts were recorded for this clone. The sample carries other DNA sequences with the same CDR3. The chain combines TRBV7-2 with TRBJ2-1, with TRBD2 identical over 11 bases. The CDR3 length is 17 residues. Germline trimming cut 2 bases from V and 2 bases from J; bases unmatched to any gene: 5. Germline V gives CDR1 SGHTA, CDR2 FQGNSA. The CDR3 here is CASSLYGTSGPYNEQFF. The CDR3 DNA reads as TGTGCCAGCAGCTTATACGGGACTAGCGGACCCTACAATGAGCAGTTCTTC.

This clone has a count of ten or more. The V and J genes are TRBV5-1 and TRBJ2-7, with unresolved D. Trimming stripped 3 bases from V and 4 bases from J, with 14 bases between. Germline V gene data show CDR1 as SGHRS and CDR2 as YFSETQ. The CDR3 has 14 amino acids. CDR3 residues: CASSYLSTGYEQYF. CDR3 nucleotides: TGCGCCAGCAGCTACCTCTCAACGGGTTACGAGCAGTACTTC.

This chain joins TRBV6-2 or TRBV6-3 and TRBJ1-2; D is unresolved. The ends were cut back, 0 bases at V and 5 bases at J, with 13 bases in the middle. This CDR3 has 15 amino acids. From germline, CDR1 is MNHEY and CDR2 SVGEGT. For the CDR3, the DNA is TGTGCCAGCAGTTACTCGTGGGGTAATCTTTATGGCTACACCTTC. This encodes CASSYSWGNLYGYTF.

The chain combines TRBV18 with TRBJ1-2; D ambiguous. CDR1 and CDR2 (germline): KGHSH, LQKENI. This CDR3 region has 13 residues. V was cut by 4 bases and J by 7 bases, with 13 bases left in between. The CDR3 region has the DNA TGTGCCAGCTCACAAGGTCCCAACCTTGGCTACACCTTC. This gives the protein CASSQGPNLGYTF.

The J gene is TRBJ2-1, the V gene TRBV11-2; tentative D call: TRBD2 (7 bases). The germline V and J ends were trimmed by 5 bases and 7 bases, with 21 bases remaining between them. Germline values: CDR1 SGHAT, CDR2 FQNNGV. The CDR3 has 16 residues. DNA of the CDR3: TGTGCCAGCAGCCCAAGAGGGGGGGTGGGAGTGAATGAGCAGTTCTTC. It encodes CASSPRGGVGVNEQFF.

This chain uses TRBV6-2 or TRBV6-3 with TRBJ1-2; D remains ambiguous. V was trimmed by 6 bases and J by 0 bases, leaving 14 bases between them. The CDR3 spans 15 residues. Per the germline V gene, CDR1 is MNHEY and CDR2 is SVGEGT. In DNA, the CDR3 is TGTGCCAGCAGCCTCCGGGAGGCGGCTAACTATGGCTACACCTTC. Amino acid sequence: CASSLREAANYGYTF.

This clone was found a few times. The chain links TRBV19 to TRBJ2-7, with D perhaps given as TRBD1 or TRBD2 (6 bases each). Germline V gene sequence: CDR1 LNHDA, CDR2 SQIVND (reference sequence). This CDR3 has 14 residues. Trimming pared 6 bases from V and 3 bases from J, leaving 15 bases between. This CDR3 reads CASSRHGGIYEQYF. DNA of the CDR3: TGTGCCAGTAGCCGCCACGGGGGCATCTACGAGCAGTACTTC.

In regard to this clone: One end of the junction does not line up with germline, which may come from a read error. The chain couples TRBV28 to TRBJ1-2; tentatively, D is TRBD1 (5 bases). The CDR3 spans 17 residues. The germline gives CDR1 MDHEN, CDR2 SYDVKM. CDR3 loop: CASRPTVPAPHRYGYTF. The CDR3 coding sequence is TGTGCCAGCAGACCGACAGTCCCAGCCCCACACCGGTATGGATACACCTTC.

In this sample, this clone is medium-sized. The chain employs TRBV6-1 and TRBJ1-1; perhaps TRBD1 as D (5 bases). Trimming pared 4 bases from V and 0 bases from J, leaving 9 bases between. The CDR3 is 14 amino acids. Germline lookup yields CDR1 MNHNS and CDR2 SASEGT. The CDR3 bases are TGTGCCAGCAGTGGCGCGGGGCTGAACACTGAAGCTTTCTTT. It yields the protein CASSGAGLNTEAFF.

There are many counts of this clone. In the same sample, other DNA sequences code for this CDR3. The chain joins TRBV20-1 to TRBJ2-3, with 10 bases aligning to TRBD1. The CDR3 runs to 13 residues. J gave up 6 bases and V 5 bases, and 5 bases lay outside the gene matches. Germline V gene data show CDR1 as DFQATT and CDR2 as SNEGSKA (reference sequence). The CDR3 loop reads CSAGQGVTDTQYF. CDR3 DNA sequence: TGCAGTGCTGGACAGGGGGTGACCGATACGCAGTATTTT.

The rearrangement joins TRBV7-6 to TRBJ2-5; D is unclear. The V gene lost 4 bases and the J gene lost 0 bases, with 6 bases spanning the gap. Germline values: CDR1 SGHVS, CDR2 FNYEAQ. The CDR3 contains 13 residues. CDR3 region: CASSSGNQETQYF. Written as DNA, the CDR3 is TGTGCCAGCAGCTCGGGCAACCAAGAGACCCAGTACTTC.

This clone was picked up many times. The chain links TRBV20-1 to TRBJ1-1; D unresolved. CDR3 size: 15 residues. Germline-derived CDR1 and CDR2 are DFQATT and SNEGSKA (reference sequence). Trimming removed 8 bases from V and 1 base from J, with 20 bases in between. The CDR3 bases are TGCAGTTCCTCTGACTCCGCAGGCCCGAACACTGAAGCTTTCTTT. Encoded protein: CSSSDSAGPNTEAFF.

This clone is large (0.1 to 1%) in the sample. This sequence joins TRBV30 and TRBJ2-3, with TRBD1 identical over 7 bases. Losses at the gene ends were 1 base for V and 5 bases for J; bases not matched to a gene: 6. CDR1 GTSNPN and CDR2 SVGIG come from the germline V gene (reference sequence). This CDR3 is built from 14 residues. The CDR3 reads CAWSDRGEVDTQYF. The DNA of the CDR3 is TGTGCCTGGAGTGACAGGGGTGAGGTAGATACGCAGTATTTT.

This clone was observed a handful of times. The chain has TRBV2 and TRBJ2-3; weak D call: TRBD2 (5 bases). Germline-derived CDR1 and CDR2 are SNHLY and FYNNEI. V lost 6 bases and J 5 bases, leaving 12 bases between the germline ends. The CDR3 consists of 13 residues. The CDR3 nucleotides are TGTGCCAGCAGGAATAGAGGGAGAGATACGCAGTATTTT. The encoded protein is CASRNRGRDTQYF.